The 23 T cell receptor beta chains in this list originate from one sample, sequenced in a study of T cells in Graves' hyperthyroidism and ophthalmopathy. Using RNA transcripts as the source, TCR beta CDR3 regions were amplified. When the TCR CDR3 underwent first-round RT-PCR, the HTBI primer set was used. TCRdb reprocessed the multiplex PCR reads with MiXCR, giving one entry per CDR3 protein. The sample shows around 240,000 distinct CDR3 sequences, about 14% of them seen only once. Sequenced input: blood. These receptors were collected from a woman aged 40 to 55 with Graves' hyperthyroidism that later progressed to Graves' ophthalmopathy.

The DNA of the CDR3 is TGTGCCATCAGGAAAGCGGGAGGGAACACAGATACGCAGTATTTT. It codes for CAIRKAGGNTDTQYF. This sequence joins TRBV10-3 and TRBJ2-3; TRBD2 agrees at 10 bases. Trimming at V came to 6 bases and at J to 2 bases, leaving 5 bases not matched to a gene. This CDR3 has 15 amino acids. Germline V gene lookup returns CDR1 ENHRY and CDR2 SYGVKD.

At least ten counts were recorded for this clonotype. V usage is TRBV28 and J usage is TRBJ2-2; 8 bases map to TRBD2. Trimming cost V 5 bases and J 2 bases; bases outside gene matches: 4. Germline V lookup: CDR1 MDHEN, CDR2 SYDVKM. The CDR3 runs 15 residues. The CDR3 is CASSPTSGNTGELFF. As DNA, the CDR3 is TGTGCCAGCAGTCCTACTAGCGGCAACACCGGGGAGCTGTTTTTT.

The table lists this clonotype with many counts. This sequence joins TRBV28 and TRBJ1-1; D is unclear. This CDR3 has 12 residues. Germline CDR1 is MDHEN and CDR2 is SYDVKM. Trimming removed 7 bases at V and 3 bases at J, with 9 bases between. The CDR3 spells CASNSGYTEAFF. In nucleotides, the CDR3 is TGTGCCAGCAATTCCGGGTACACTGAAGCTTTCTTT.

This clonotype was detected ten times or more. This rearrangement joins TRBV11-2 to TRBJ2-3, with a tentative D call TRBD1 (5 bases). The germline V gene has CDR1 SGHAT and CDR2 FQNNGV. V was pared by 5 bases and J by 8 bases, with 14 bases between. CDR3 size: 13 residues. The CDR3 reads CASSARDSRTQYF. CDR3 nucleotide sequence: TGTGCCAGCAGCGCCCGAGACAGCCGTACGCAGTATTTT.

At least ten counts were recorded for this clonotype. J is TRBJ1-1 and V is TRBV5-1, with unresolved D. This CDR3 contains 15 residues. Per the germline V gene, CDR1 is SGHRS and CDR2 is YFSETQ. V dropped 7 bases and J dropped 3 bases, with 19 bases sitting between them. The CDR3 DNA reads TGCGCCAGCCGCCCTGAGCGAGGCGGGTACACTGAAGCTTTCTTT. It codes for CASRPERGGYTEAFF.

This clonotype showed up many times. Relative to the germline gene, one junction end is altered; a read error may explain this. The J gene is TRBJ2-4, the V gene TRBV6-1, with no clear D. This CDR3 is built from 18 residues. The germline V gene encodes CDR1 MNHNS and CDR2 SASEGT. CDR3 loop: CASSEAIGRLLAKNIQCF. The CDR3 bases are TGTGCCAGCAGTGAAGCCATTGGACGGCTATTAGCCAAAAACATTCAGTGCTTC.

This clonotype has ten or more counts. The chain joins TRBV19 to TRBJ1-5; perhaps TRBD1 as D (5 bases). V was shortened by 5 bases and J by 3 bases, with 14 bases between the two germline ends. Germline lookup yields CDR1 LNHDA and CDR2 SQIVND (reference sequence). The CDR3 extends over 15 amino acids. CDR3 sequence: CASSPSFRANQPQHF. CDR3 DNA: TGTGCCAGTAGTCCCAGTTTCAGGGCCAATCAGCCCCAGCATTTT.

This clonotype appeared a few times. No DNA is shown, since the ends of the CDR3 on it are uncertain; the CDR3 is the one TCRdb lists. The gene calls are TRBV10-2 and TRBJ2-1; the DNA was not used to check the table's D call, TRBD1. CDR1 WSHSY and CDR2 SAAADI come from the germline V gene. The CDR3 extends over 15 residues, inclusive of both ends. CDR3 loop: CASSESIWGAGSSFF.

This chain connects TRBV20-1 to TRBJ1-2, with D unclear. V shed 2 bases and J shed 4 bases, with 8 bases lying between them. Per germline, CDR1 DFQATT and CDR2 SNEGSKA (reference sequence). The CDR3 contains 12 residues. The CDR3 nucleotides are TGCAGTGCTAGAATGGCGGTCTATGGCTACACCTTC. Translated: CSARMAVYGYTF.

This clonotype has ten or more counts. The rearrangement links TRBV9 to TRBJ2-3; D possibly uses TRBD1 or TRBD2 (5 bases each). CDR1 is SGDLS and CDR2 is YYNGEE in the germline V gene. V shed 0 bases and J shed 0 bases, with 17 bases lying between them. This CDR3 comprises 18 residues. In nucleotides, the CDR3 is TGTGCCAGCAGCGTAGGGGATCGGGGCTCACCTAGCACAGATACGCAGTATTTT. Translation gives CASSVGDRGSPSTDTQYF.

Details on this clonotype: The junction shows a germline mismatch at one end, possibly a read error. The V call is TRBV7-6, the J call TRBJ2-1; D gene unclear. The CDR3 sequence is 12 residues long. CDR1 and CDR2 from the germline V gene are SGHVS and FNYEAQ. The CDR3, as DNA: TGTGCCAGCAGCTTAGCGTCAAATGAGCAGCTCTTC. Translated: CASSLASNEQLF.

This clonotype was seen repeatedly, ten times or more. V and J are TRBV14 and TRBJ2-5; a possible D gene is TRBD2 (6 bases). Germline CDR1 is SGHDN and CDR2 is FVKESK. This CDR3 has 15 residues. V lost 0 bases to trimming and J lost 4 bases, with 12 bases between them. The CDR3 region is CASSQDRAGLETQYF. The CDR3 DNA is TGTGCCAGCAGCCAAGATCGCGCGGGATTAGAGACCCAGTACTTC.

Many counts were recorded for this clonotype. The chain is built from TRBV11-1 and TRBJ2-1, with 12 bases identical to TRBD2. Germline V gene data show CDR1 as SGHAT and CDR2 as FQDESV (reference sequence). Unmatched junction bases numbered 9, after V lost 0 bases and J lost 9 bases. The CDR3 length is 17 residues. DNA of the CDR3: TGTGCCAGCAGCTTAGCGTCGACTAGCGGGAGCCTGGGTGAGCAGTTCTTC. It is translated as CASSLASTSGSLGEQFF.

This clonotype was seen at least ten times. The V and J genes are TRBV27 and TRBJ1-5; D gene ambiguous. This CDR3 has 15 residues. Germline values: CDR1 MNHEY, CDR2 SMNVEV (reference sequence). With 3 bases removed from V and 2 bases from J, the gap between germline ends came to 11 bases. The DNA of the CDR3 is TGTGCCAGCAGTTTCGGCAGCGGGGGCAATCAGCCCCAGCATTTT. This translates into CASSFGSGGNQPQHF.

This clonotype was seen ten or more times. The chain has TRBV5-8 and TRBJ2-5, with D possibly TRBD2 on 5 matching bases. With 0 bases removed from V and 4 bases from J, the gap between germline ends came to 13 bases. Looked up from germline, CDR1 is SGHTS and CDR2 is YDEGEE. CDR3 length: 15 amino acids. DNA of the CDR3: TGTGCCAGCAGCTTGGCCCGTTGGGAGACAGAGACCCAGTACTTC. Encoded protein: CASSLARWETETQYF.

In its sample, this clonotype was seen many times. This rearrangement joins TRBV15 to TRBJ1-1; 7 nucleotides line up with TRBD1. With 3 bases clipped from V and 0 bases from J, the junction kept 7 bases outside the gene matches. Germline loops: CDR1 LNHNV, CDR2 YYDKDF (reference sequence). This CDR3 contains 16 residues. CDR3 bases: TGTGCCACCAGCAGGGGTCAGGGGGGCATGAACACTGAAGCTTTCTTT. Translated, it gives CATSRGQGGMNTEAFF.

This clonotype was observed a handful of times. The chain combines TRBV5-6 with TRBJ2-7; possible D gene TRBD2, 6 bases. Trimming removed 4 bases at V and 3 bases at J, with 14 bases between. This CDR3 region has 14 residues. Germline V gene sequence: CDR1 SGHDT, CDR2 YYEEEE. The CDR3 DNA reads as TGTGCCAGCAGCCTGCGGAGGGCTAGCTACGAGCAGTACTTC. Translation gives CASSLRRASYEQYF.

The V gene is TRBV7-9, the J gene TRBJ1-1, with 7 nucleotides matching TRBD1. CDR1 and CDR2 (germline): SEHNR, FQNEAQ (reference sequence). The junction had 9 bases not matched to a gene; V was cut back by 1 base and J by 4 bases. The CDR3 has 16 residues. The CDR3 sequence is CASSLGPGGGSTEAFF. In nucleotides, the CDR3 is TGTGCCAGCAGCTTAGGGCCAGGGGGGGGGAGCACTGAAGCTTTCTTT.

This clonotype was seen repeatedly, ten times or more. The chain carries TRBV10-3 and TRBJ2-7; the match to TRBD2 covers 11 bases. The J segment lost 8 bases and the V segment lost 3 bases, leaving 3 bases of the junction unmatched. The CDR3 runs 13 residues. Germline V gene sequence: CDR1 ENHRY, CDR2 SYGVKD. CDR3 DNA sequence: TGTGCCATCAGTGAACTAGCGGGAGCACAGCAGTACTTC. It codes for CAISELAGAQQYF.

This clonotype came up many times. The rearrangement joins TRBV6-5 to TRBJ1-4, with a possible D match to TRBD1 (6 bases). The CDR3 extends over 17 amino acids. The germline gives CDR1 MNHEY, CDR2 SVGAGI. Between the trimmed V and J ends, which lost 0 bases and 6 bases, there was a span of 17 bases. This CDR3 is CASSYSIPWGLDEKLFF. Written as DNA, the CDR3 is TGTGCCAGCAGTTACTCGATCCCTTGGGGGCTGGATGAAAAACTGTTTTTT.

In its sample, this clonotype was seen many times. J is TRBJ1-1 and V is TRBV19; D perhaps matches TRBD1 (6 bases). The V and J ends lost 6 bases and 4 bases respectively, with 15 bases between them. CDR3 size: 14 residues. The germline CDR1 and CDR2 sequences are LNHDA and SQIVND (reference sequence). The CDR3 nucleotides read TGTGCCAGTAGGAGAGGGGGGAAGGGCACTGAAGCTTTCTTT. Protein: CASRRGGKGTEAFF.

The rearrangement joins TRBV27 to TRBJ2-1, with unresolved D. The CDR3 runs to 14 residues. With 4 bases removed from V and 8 bases from J, the gap between germline ends came to 15 bases. CDR1 and CDR2 from the germline V gene are MNHEY and SMNVEV (reference sequence). The CDR3 nucleotides are TGTGCCAGCAGTTCCTGGACCGCCGGCGATGAGCAGTTCTTC. Amino acids: CASSSWTAGDEQFF.

This clonotype was detected many times. The rearrangement joins TRBV6-5 to TRBJ1-2, with D unclear. The ends were cut back, 2 bases at V and 4 bases at J, with 8 bases in the middle. CDR1 and CDR2 (germline): MNHEY, SVGAGI. The CDR3 covers 13 residues. The chain's CDR3 is CASSYGESYGYTF. CDR3 DNA sequence: TGTGCCAGCAGTTACGGGGAAAGCTATGGCTACACCTTC.